This record looks at one T cell receptor (beta chain) sequence and its context. Its antigen is unknown. A read error may produce the germline difference seen at one junction end. CDR3 length equals 14 residues. Per germline, CDR1 SGHTA and CDR2 FQGTGA. This sample is drawn from a study of metastatic and nonmetastatic thyroid tumors. Study-wide background: The study looked at repertoires side by side in blood and in tumor or nodule tissue from malignant and benign thyroid patients. Study-wide results and limits: Compared with benign nodules, malignant thyroid tumors were reported to have significantly higher TCR beta diversity in both blood and tumor.

Study processing details: Between-group CDR3 differences, defined by clinicopathological status, yielded a distant-metastasis classifier for papillary thyroid cancer. TCRdb reanalyzed the PCR reads with MiXCR. These V and J calls derive from TCRdb rather than the authors' analysis. The repertoire holds approximately 28,000 clones, with over 20% as singletons. No patient received treatment before thyroid surgery. The chain uses TRBV7-3 and TRBJ2-1; unclear D gene. Sequencing was done on a sample of blood. The source of this sequence is a female donor with papillary thyroid cancer or a benign thyroid nodule (not recorded which). Some clones in this sample may be carry-over from other donors' samples. CDR3 sequence: CASSDIVVGCEQFF. CDR3 nucleotides: TGCGCCAGCAGCGATATAGTTGTCGGCTGCGAGCAGTTCTTC. The variable domain in full, with the rest retrieved from reference TRBV7-3 and TRBJ2-1, is GAGVSQTPSNKVTEKGKYVELRCDPISGHTALYWYRQSLGQGPEFLIYFQGTGAADDSGLPNDRFFAVRPEGSVSTLKIQRTERGDSAVYLCASSDIVVGCEQFFGPGTRLTVL.